This is a list of T cell receptor beta chains from one sample in a study of shared clonotypes between healthy human individuals. Measured with immunoSEQ multiplex PCR; TCRdb has only the in-frame clones, and not every one. This sample has about 1.9 million clones, with roughly 95% found just once. Sequenced sample: naive CD8+ T cells from PBMCs. The receptors were gathered from a man aged 18 to 29 in good health. Some clones in this sample may be carry-over from other donors' samples. The CDR3 runs from the conserved cysteine through the conserved F or W. Each record gives: V gene, J gene, D gene, clone size, CDR3 protein, CDR3 DNA. The D gene is left open where the match is weak. Rows may omit the clone size; those that give it use once, few, many or a size class.

TRBV19,TRBJ2-7,-,-,CASRAGTSWDYEQYF,TGTGCCAGTAGGGCCGGCACGAGTTGGGACTACGAGCAGTACTTC
TRBV7-8,TRBJ2-7,-,few,CASSTIGLYEQYF,TGTGCCAGCAGCACCATTGGCCTCTACGAGCAGTACTTC
TRBV2,TRBJ2-1,TRBD2,-,CASSSPGLAGYNEQFF,TGTGCCAGCAGTTCCCCGGGACTAGCGGGCTACAATGAGCAGTTCTTC
TRBV27,TRBJ1-2,-,-,CASSPSGGLVAYGYTF,TGTGCCAGCAGTCCGAGTGGGGGGTTGGTCGCCTATGGCTACACCTTC
TRBV7-9,TRBJ1-5,TRBD1,-,CASSSQGGWNNQPQHF,TGTGCCAGCAGTTCCCAGGGGGGCTGGAACAATCAGCCCCAGCATTTT
TRBV4-2,TRBJ2-7,TRBD2,once,CASSQSAYGTSGFSYEQYF,TGTGCCAGCAGCCAATCGGCTTATGGGACTAGCGGGTTCTCCTACGAGCAGTACTTC
TRBV28,TRBJ1-1,-,-,CASSFGANTEAFF,TGTGCCAGCAGTTTCGGGGCTAACACTGAAGCTTTCTTT
TRBV7-2,TRBJ1-1,-,-,CASSLGLTRKNTEAFF,TGTGCCAGCAGCTTAGGCCTGACAAGGAAGAACACTGAAGCTTTCTTT
TRBV7-9,TRBJ1-3,TRBD1,-,CASKDRGTDTIYF,TGTGCCAGCAAAGACAGGGGTACGGACACCATATATTTT
TRBV7-9,TRBJ2-1,-,-,CASSFRGTPSYNEQFF,TGTGCCAGCAGCTTTAGGGGGACACCCTCCTACAATGAGCAGTTCTTC
TRBV4-1,TRBJ2-3,TRBD2,once,CASSRTSGRPTDTQYF,TGCGCCAGCAGCCGGACTAGCGGGAGACCCACAGATACGCAGTATTTT
TRBV7-9,TRBJ2-1,-,-,CASSPYRPDLRNEQFF,TGTGCCAGCAGCCCGTACCGGCCAGACCTCCGAAATGAGCAGTTCTTC
TRBV15,TRBJ2-3,-,-,CATSLPRDTQYF,TGTGCCACCAGCCTCCCACGAGATACGCAGTATTTT
TRBV4-3,TRBJ2-1,-,few,CASSQPYSNEQFF,TGCGCCAGCAGCCAACCGTACAGCAATGAGCAGTTCTTC
TRBV7-9,TRBJ2-7,-,-,CASSLAGFYEQYF,TGTGCCAGCAGCTTAGCAGGGTTTTACGAGCAGTACTTC
TRBV4-1,TRBJ2-7,-,-,CASSPNTVEVYEQYF,TGCGCCAGCAGCCCCAACACTGTAGAGGTCTACGAGCAGTACTTC
TRBV10-3,TRBJ1-2,-,-,CAISGTRDHHPTTDGYAF,TGTGCCATCAGTGGGACCAGGGATCACCACCCAACTACGGATGGCTACGCCTTC
TRBV10-3,TRBJ2-2,TRBD2,-,CAISGTSGNTGELFF,TGTGCCATCAGTGGGACTAGCGGGAACACCGGGGAGCTGTTTTTT
TRBV28,TRBJ2-2,-,-,CASSRNLRVGNTGELFF,TGTGCCAGCAGTCGAAATCTCAGGGTAGGGAACACCGGGGAGCTGTTTTTT
TRBV28,TRBJ2-7,-,-,CASNSRRGFDLHEQYF,TGTGCCAGCAACTCTCGTAGGGGATTCGACCTCCACGAGCAGTACTTC
TRBV6-5,TRBJ2-5,-,-,CASSYGEATSETQYF,TGTGCCAGCAGTTACGGGGAAGCGACGTCAGAGACCCAGTACTTC
TRBV7-6,TRBJ2-2,-,-,CASSLGNLGFRGELFF,TGTGCCAGCAGCTTAGGAAACCTAGGATTCAGAGGGGAGCTGTTTTTT
TRBV20-1,TRBJ2-2,-,once,CRSRAGELFF,TGCAGGTCCAGGGCCGGGGAGCTGTTTTTT
TRBV27,TRBJ2-1,-,-,CASSPWEGDNEQFF,TGTGCCAGCAGTCCATGGGAAGGGGACAATGAGCAGTTCTTC
TRBV11-2,TRBJ2-7,TRBD1,-,CASSLGQRSYEQYF,TGTGCCAGCAGCCTGGGACAGCGAAGCTACGAGCAGTACTTC
TRBV27,TRBJ2-1,-,-,CASSLDSGNEQFF,TGTGCCAGCAGTTTAGACAGCGGGAATGAGCAGTTCTTC
TRBV19,TRBJ2-7,-,-,CATGVSYEQYF,TGTGCCACAGGGGTATCCTACGAGCAGTACTTC
TRBV7-9,TRBJ1-5,-,-,CASSLYNQPQHF,TGTGCCAGCAGCTTATACAATCAGCCCCAGCATTTT
TRBV11-2,TRBJ1-1,-,-,CASSLGAGAGTEAFF,TGTGCCAGCAGCTTAGGCGCGGGGGCTGGGACTGAAGCTTTCTTT
TRBV7-9,TRBJ2-3,-,-,CASSPRTDTQYF,TGTGCCAGCAGCCCCCGAACAGATACGCAGTATTTT
TRBV27,TRBJ2-1,-,few,CASSLGLHNEQFF,TGTGCCAGCAGTTTAGGACTACACAATGAGCAGTTCTTC
TRBV7-8,TRBJ1-5,-,-,CASSLDRASNQPQHF,TGTGCCAGCAGCTTAGATAGGGCCAGCAATCAGCCCCAGCATTTT
TRBV7-3,TRBJ1-2,-,-,CASSPSPGGGYGYTF,TGTGCCAGCAGCCCCTCCCCGGGGGGCGGCTATGGCTACACCTTC
TRBV5-1,TRBJ1-2,TRBD1,once,CASSSGQGAYYGYTF,TGCGCCAGCAGCTCGGGACAGGGGGCTTACTATGGCTACACCTTC
TRBV6-4,TRBJ2-2,-,once,CASRAITGELFF,TGTGCCAGCAGGGCTATCACCGGGGAGCTGTTTTTT
TRBV5-1,TRBJ2-3,-,-,CASSLGERHTNTDTQYF,TGCGCCAGCAGCTTGGGGGAAAGGCACACCAACACAGATACGCAGTATTTT
TRBV29-1,TRBJ1-3,-,-,CSVGTTLRDTIYF,TGCAGCGTTGGGACAACCTTAAGGGACACCATATATTTT
TRBV5-4,TRBJ1-2,-,-,CASSTTPGTLSGYTF,TGTGCCAGCAGCACAACCCCCGGGACTCTTAGCGGCTACACCTTC
TRBV11-2,TRBJ2-7,-,-,CASSAGQQYF,TGTGCCAGCAGCGCGGGACAGCAGTACTTC
TRBV7-6,TRBJ2-2,-,-,CASSLAPAGMTGELFF,TGTGCCAGCAGCTTAGCGCCGGCAGGGATGACCGGGGAGCTGTTTTTT
TRBV5-6,TRBJ2-3,TRBD2,-,CASSLVGREGTDTQYF,TGTGCCAGCAGCTTAGTAGGGCGGGAGGGCACAGATACGCAGTATTTT
TRBV4-3,TRBJ1-1,-,-,CASSQDLDTEAFF,TGCGCCAGCAGCCAAGATCTGGACACTGAAGCTTTCTTT
TRBV9,TRBJ2-1,-,-,CASSPNSRPIDEQFF,TGTGCCAGCAGCCCCAACTCGCGGCCTATAGATGAGCAGTTCTTC
TRBV13,TRBJ2-7,TRBD2,-,CASSQAPGRASEQYF,TGTGCCAGCAGCCAAGCCCCCGGGAGGGCCTCCGAGCAGTACTTC
TRBV19,TRBJ1-2,TRBD1,-,CASSDRGHGYTF,TGTGCCAGTAGCGACAGGGGGCATGGCTACACCTTC
TRBV6-1,TRBJ2-7,-,-,CASSPEWELAYEQYF,TGTGCCAGCAGCCCCGAATGGGAACTCGCCTACGAGCAGTACTTC
TRBV19,TRBJ1-5,-,-,CATNGGRGASNQPQHF,TGTGCCACAAACGGGGGCAGGGGAGCTAGCAATCAGCCCCAGCATTTT
TRBV9,TRBJ2-1,TRBD2,once,CASSVEYAGGAYNEQFF,TGTGCCAGCAGCGTAGAATACGCGGGAGGCGCCTACAATGAGCAGTTCTTC
TRBV6-6,TRBJ2-2,-,-,CASSYSLGGTGELFF,TGTGCCAGCAGTTACTCCCTGGGTGGCACCGGGGAGCTGTTTTTT
TRBV7-2,TRBJ1-1,-,few,CASSSPDGSEAFF,TGTGCCAGCAGCTCGCCCGACGGGTCTGAAGCTTTCTTT